This TCR beta chain was captured by sequencing in a study of blood T cell repertoires in COVID-19. This clone has just one count. In the authors' methods: Amplification of reference gene primers provided the estimated nucleated cell counts. Sequenced by immunoSEQ multiplex PCR; TCRdb stores in-frame clones only, minus some. Clonal size and the V and J genes are those of that table, whereas D and trimming came from the DNA. In the table there are around 270,000 clones, about 89% of which are singletons. The junction had 9 bases not matched to a gene; V was cut back by 3 bases and J by 0 bases. Germline lookup yields CDR1 KGHSH and CDR2 LQKENI. The CDR3 loop spans 17 amino acids.

The chain uses TRBV18 and TRBJ2-3, with 7 bases identical to TRBD2. The clonotype was recovered from a man between 40 and 49 years old with acute or convalescent COVID-19. What was sequenced was peripheral blood. The CDR3, as DNA: TGTGCCAGCTCACCTCCCGGTGGTAGCGGGAGCACAGATACGCAGTATTTT. It encodes CASSPPGGSGSTDTQYF.